Each of the 7 T cell receptor beta chains below was sequenced from the same sample in a study of blood T cell repertoires in COVID-19. The method was immunoSEQ multiplex PCR; TCRdb's version includes in-frame clones alone and lacks a portion of them. The table shows around 130,000 clones, with about four fifths occurring only once. The sample consisted of peripheral blood. These receptors originate from a human donor in a cohort sampled during active COVID-19.

The chain uses TRBV7-9 and TRBJ2-1, with no clear D. The V end lost 4 bases, the J end lost 9 bases, and 13 bases lay between the germline ends. Germline-derived CDR1 and CDR2 are SEHNR and FQNEAQ (reference sequence). The CDR3 sequence is 13 residues long. CDR3 coding DNA: TGTGCCAGCAGCTCTGAGCCCCTAACTGAGCAGTTCTTC. Protein sequence: CASSSEPLTEQFF.

The rearrangement links TRBV6-1 to TRBJ2-3, with TRBD2 matching 8 bases. CDR3 length: 16 residues. Looked up from germline, CDR1 is MNHNS and CDR2 is SASEGT. The junction had 3 bases not matched to a gene; V was cut back by 0 bases and J by 1 base. As DNA, the CDR3 is TGTGCCAGCAGTGAAGCGTTGCGGGGGGGCACAGATACGCAGTATTTT. This codes for CASSEALRGGTDTQYF.

For the CDR3, the DNA is TGTGCCAGCAGCTTCTACGCCAGGGCCAATGAAAAACTGTTTTTT. This codes for CASSFYARANEKLFF. The chain has TRBV7-9 and TRBJ1-4; D is perhaps TRBD1 (5 bases). From germline, CDR1 is SEHNR and CDR2 FQNEAQ (reference sequence). Between the trimmed V and J ends, which lost 3 bases and 5 bases, there was a span of 13 bases. The CDR3 spans 15 residues.

This clone appeared once. The chain links TRBV28 to TRBJ2-6; D is possibly TRBD2 (7 bases). Trimming shortened V by 8 bases and J by 3 bases, and 23 bases separated the two germline ends. The CDR3 has 18 amino acids. CDR1 is MDHEN and CDR2 is SYDVKM in the germline V gene. The CDR3 loop is CASWGRGSPSDGANVLTF. For the CDR3, the DNA is TGTGCCAGCTGGGGGCGGGGGAGCCCCTCGGATGGGGCCAACGTCCTGACTTTC.

The gene calls are TRBV7-2 and TRBJ1-2; TRBD1 matches at 8 bases. Per the germline V gene, CDR1 is SGHTA and CDR2 is FQGNSA. With V trimmed by 2 bases and J by 6 bases, 5 bases remained unmatched. The CDR3 spans 14 residues. CDR3: CASSLTQGVHGYTF. As DNA, the CDR3 is TGTGCCAGCAGCTTAACACAGGGGGTGCATGGCTACACCTTC.

The chain has TRBV18 and TRBJ1-2; D possibly corresponds to TRBD1 (5 bases). Germline lookup yields CDR1 KGHSH and CDR2 LQKENI. V shed 0 bases and J shed 2 bases, with 13 bases lying between them. The CDR3 runs 16 residues. The CDR3 here is CASSPPGGAYNYGYTF. The CDR3 nucleotides are TGTGCCAGCTCACCACCGGGCGGGGCTTACAACTATGGCTACACCTTC.

The chain employs TRBV28 and TRBJ2-3; 10 bases match TRBD2. Germline V gives CDR1 MDHEN, CDR2 SYDVKM. This CDR3 has 16 residues. Losses at the gene ends were 5 bases for V and 2 bases for J; bases not matched to a gene: 7. In DNA form, the CDR3 reads TGTGCCAGCAGTCCCGTTAGCGGGGGGCTCACAGATACGCAGTATTTT. The encoded protein is CASSPVSGGLTDTQYF.